The clone carrying this T cell receptor beta chain occurred many times. Its antigen is currently unknown. Out of roughly 9.3 ml of fresh peripheral blood, PBMCs were obtained. This specimen comes from a study of Graves' ophthalmopathy and Graves' hyperthyroidism. The overall study: Peripheral blood sampling preceded any treatment and occurred at initial diagnosis. Study outcomes and limitations: At about 70% sensitivity and about 72% specificity, the model predicted progression of the ophthalmopathy.

RNA transcripts were the source from which TCR beta CDR3 regions were amplified. Second-round multiplex PCR came after first-round RT-PCR with HTBI primers. TCRdb used MiXCR to reprocess the multiplex PCR reads, holding one entry per CDR3 protein. The table records 600,000 to 950,000 distinct CDR3 sequences, roughly two fifths of them present only once. Sample: peripheral blood. This receptor was identified in an adult man with Graves' ophthalmopathy.

The CDR3 sequence: CAIRRTSGTSYEQYF. The CDR3 region has the DNA TGTGCCATCAGGAGGACTAGCGGGACCTCCTACGAGCAGTACTTC. J is TRBJ2-7 and V is TRBV10-3; 12 bases map to TRBD2. The V segment lost 6 bases and the J segment 0 bases; nucleotides outside the gene matches: 3. The CDR3 totals 15 residues. Germline V gene data show CDR1 as ENHRY and CDR2 as SYGVKD.